These 14 T cell receptor beta chains were sequenced from one sample in a study of T-cell memory formation after mild COVID-19. TCRdb fed the 5' RACE reads into MiXCR, producing one record per CDR3 protein. The sample includes under 600,000 distinct CDR3 sequences, 20% to 25% seen only once; the top ten take around 7.7%. Sequences were obtained from PBMCs or a T cell subset sorted from them (not recorded which). The receptors shown here come from an adult woman who had mild COVID-19 (a few samples of this study predate the infection). Cell type and time point are not known.

The rearrangement joins TRBV20-1 to TRBJ2-5; 11 nucleotides agree with TRBD2. CDR1 is DFQATT and CDR2 is SNEGSKA in the germline V gene (reference sequence). This CDR3 contains 19 residues. The J segment lost 1 base and the V segment lost 1 base, leaving 14 bases of the junction unmatched. The CDR3 bases are TGCAGTGCTAGAGGGCTGACTAGCGGGATGGGGCGGGGCCAAGAGACCCAGTACTTC. This sequence encodes CSARGLTSGMGRGQETQYF.

The V call is TRBV12-3 or TRBV12-4, the J call TRBJ2-7; 9 nucleotides align to TRBD1. V was clipped by 4 bases and J by 7 bases; unmatched bases: 2. CDR3 length equals 12 residues. CDR3 nucleotides: TGTGCCAGCAGTTACAGGGGGCTTGAGCAGTACTTC. Protein: CASSYRGLEQYF.

The rearrangement uses TRBV7-9 and TRBJ2-7; no firm D call. V dropped 4 bases and J dropped 4 bases, with 5 bases sitting between them. This CDR3 is built from 11 residues. Germline CDR1 SEHNR, CDR2 FQNEAQ (reference sequence). CDR3 sequence reads: CASSSMYEQYF. CDR3 in DNA: TGTGCCAGCAGCTCGATGTACGAGCAGTACTTC. Using reference TRBV7-9 and TRBJ2-7 for the parts outside the CDR3, the full variable domain is DTGVSQNPRHKITKRGQNVTFRCDPISEHNRLYWYRQTLGQGPEFLTYFQNEAQLEKSRLLSDRFSAERPKGSFSTLEIQRTEQGDSAMYLCASSSMYEQYFGPGTRLTVT.

This clonotype was detected a few times. The genes are TRBV15 and TRBJ2-3, with 14 nucleotides matching TRBD2. This CDR3 is built from 17 residues. Germline V gene data show CDR1 as LNHNV and CDR2 as YYDKDF (reference sequence). V gave up 8 bases and J gave up 1 base; unmatched junction bases: 8. CDR3 residues: CATRLGLAGARTDTQYF. The CDR3 DNA reads TGTGCCACCCGACTGGGACTAGCGGGGGCGCGCACAGATACGCAGTATTTT.

The chain recombines TRBV18 with TRBJ2-5; the D gene is possibly TRBD1 (7 bases). Trimming left V 6 bases short and J 5 bases short, with 19 bases between. The CDR3 sequence is 15 residues long. Germline lookup yields CDR1 KGHSH and CDR2 LQKENI. CDR3 DNA sequence: TGTGCCAGCTCCCCTAAGGAGGGGGCGCGGGAGACCCAGTACTTC. It specifies CASSPKEGARETQYF.

The chain uses TRBV7-9 and TRBJ2-2; 9 positions match TRBD1. V lost 5 bases and J lost 1; bases outside the gene matches: 5. CDR3 size: 16 residues. Germline V CDR1 and CDR2: SEHNR, FQNEAQ (reference sequence). In DNA, the CDR3 is TGTGCCAGCAGCCACCGGGACAGGGAGAACACCGGGGAGCTGTTTTTT. Its translation: CASSHRDRENTGELFF.

The table lists this clonotype with a few counts. The CDR3 nucleotides read TGTGCCAGCATTCTGGACCCGGCACAGGTTGTCCATGAGCAGTTCTTC. Encoded protein: CASILDPAQVVHEQFF. The V gene is TRBV7-8, the J gene TRBJ2-1, with D tentatively TRBD1 (5 bases). The CDR3 runs to 16 residues. Germline values: CDR1 SGHVS, CDR2 FQNEAQ. V was cut by 7 bases and J by 8 bases, with 24 bases left in between.

The chain employs TRBV7-9 and TRBJ2-1; TRBD2 matches at 7 bases. Germline V gene lookup returns CDR1 SEHNR and CDR2 FQNEAQ (reference sequence). V lost 5 bases to trimming and J lost 5 bases; unmatched junction nucleotides: 12. The CDR3 length is 16 residues. The CDR3 DNA follows: TGTGCCAGCAGCGCAGGGAGGGGCCGGGGGGACAATGAGCAGTTCTTC. Residues: CASSAGRGRGDNEQFF.

With respect to this clonotype: The DNA is left out, because the CDR3 cannot be placed on it with certainty; the CDR3 is given as TCRdb lists it. J is TRBJ2-5 and V is TRBV27. From its first to its last residue, the CDR3 has 14 amino acids. The V gene's germline CDR1 is MNHEY and CDR2 SMNVEV (reference sequence). This CDR3 is CASSLSSFLETQYF.

The sample holds a few counts of this clonotype. The chain has TRBV20-1 and TRBJ2-1; maybe TRBD2 (6 bases). The V end lost 2 bases, the J end lost 7 bases, and 15 bases lay between the germline ends. The germline V gene encodes CDR1 DFQATT and CDR2 SNEGSKA (reference sequence). This CDR3 is built from 14 residues. This CDR3 is CSARIGSGRNEQFF. Here the CDR3 DNA reads TGCAGTGCTAGAATCGGGAGCGGTCGGAATGAGCAGTTCTTC.

This clonotype was observed a few times. V usage is TRBV3-1 and J usage is TRBJ2-5; TRBD2 matches 12 bases. Germline V gives CDR1 LGHDT, CDR2 YNNKEL (reference sequence). Losses at the gene ends were 4 bases for V and 4 bases for J; bases not matched to a gene: 4. CDR3 length: 15 amino acids. The CDR3 sequence is CASSPSSGGGETQYF. The DNA of the CDR3 is TGTGCCAGCAGCCCGTCTAGCGGGGGGGGAGAGACCCAGTACTTC.

This clonotype has more than one count but fewer than ten. This chain joins TRBV7-3 and TRBJ2-3, with TRBD2 as a possible D gene (5 bases). The CDR3 has 15 residues. Germline CDR1 reads SGHTA; CDR2 reads FQGTGA. The ends were cut back, 2 bases at V and 4 bases at J, with 13 bases in the middle. CDR3 sequence: CASSLYTTGSDTQYF. The CDR3 DNA reads as TGTGCCAGCAGCTTATATACCACGGGGTCAGATACGCAGTATTTT.

The chain has TRBV4-1 and TRBJ1-4; D not resolved. The CDR3 contains 15 residues. Trimming took off 0 bases at V and 7 bases at J, with 12 bases between the two ends. CDR1 is MGHRA and CDR2 is YSYEKL in the germline V gene. The CDR3 reads CASSQELRGVEKLFF. CDR3 nucleotides: TGCGCCAGCAGCCAAGAGCTCCGGGGAGTTGAAAAACTGTTTTTT.

The chain couples TRBV7-2 to TRBJ2-6; weak D call: TRBD2 (5 bases). This CDR3 has 12 amino acids. Germline-derived CDR1 and CDR2 are SGHTA and FQGNSA. Trimming removed 2 bases from V and 9 bases from J, with 5 bases in between. Here the CDR3 DNA reads TGTGCCAGCAGCTTACGGGACAACGTCCTGACTTTC. Translating it yields CASSLRDNVLTF.